The 9 T cell receptor beta chains below come from one sample, sequenced in a study of cytomegalovirus exposure and HLA in healthy donors. Use of 60 Vbeta and 13 Jbeta primers characterized the PCR. Some clones are missing from TCRdb's copy, which holds only in-frame ones; the method was immunoSEQ multiplex PCR. The data hold about 150,000 clones, with 80% observed a single time. Sequenced sample: PBMCs. These receptor sequences come from a man aged 25-45 years in good health and CMV-seropositive.

The chain joins TRBV19 to TRBJ2-2, with 9 bases identical to TRBD2. Germline values: CDR1 LNHDA, CDR2 SQIVND (reference sequence). CDR3 length: 15 residues. Trimming cost V 3 bases and J 6 bases; bases outside gene matches: 5. This chain's CDR3 is CASSISGSSAGELFF. Here the CDR3 DNA reads TGTGCCAGTAGTATTAGCGGGAGTAGCGCCGGGGAGCTGTTTTTT.

The chain links TRBV5-4 to TRBJ2-7, with 8 bases lining up with TRBD2. Germline CDR1 is SGHNT and CDR2 is YYREEE (reference sequence). The V segment lost 1 base and the J segment 2 bases; nucleotides outside the gene matches: 2. The length of the CDR3 is 14 residues. This chain's CDR3 is CASSLSGGTYEQYF. CDR3 in DNA: TGTGCCAGCAGCTTGAGCGGGGGCACCTACGAGCAGTACTTC.

This clone has only one observation. The CDR3 bases are TGTGCCAGCAGCCCCCTGGGGACTTCCACCGGGGAGCTGTTTTTT. Residues: CASSPLGTSTGELFF. This chain links TRBV11-2 with TRBJ2-2, with D possibly being TRBD2 (6 bases). Per germline, CDR1 SGHAT and CDR2 FQNNGV. There are 15 residues in the CDR3. Trimming left V 5 bases short and J 4 bases short, with 14 bases between.

J is TRBJ1-5 and V is TRBV6-6; no clear D gene. Germline CDR1 is MNHNY and CDR2 is SVGAGI (reference sequence). CDR3 length: 16 residues. Trimming left V 5 bases short and J 0 bases short, with 14 bases between. Here the CDR3 reads CASSRIAEASNQPQHF. CDR3 DNA sequence: TGTGCCAGCAGTCGAATTGCTGAGGCTAGCAATCAGCCCCAGCATTTT.

The rearrangement uses TRBV7-2 and TRBJ2-3, with 7 bases identical to TRBD2. Germline assignment: CDR1 SGHTA and CDR2 FQGNSA. There are 15 residues in the CDR3. The trim removed 2 bases at V and 4 bases at J, leaving 6 bases unmatched. Written as DNA, the CDR3 is TGTGCCAGCAGCTTACAAGCGGGAAGGGCAGATACGCAGTATTTT. Residues: CASSLQAGRADTQYF.

V usage is TRBV28 and J usage is TRBJ2-7; D is possibly TRBD1 (6 bases). V was cut by 4 bases and J by 3 bases, with 10 bases left in between. CDR3 length equals 13 residues. In germline, CDR1 is MDHEN, CDR2 SYDVKM. CDR3 coding DNA: TGTGCCAGCAGTTCAGGGGCCCGCTACGAGCAGTACTTC. This sequence encodes CASSSGARYEQYF.

DNA for the CDR3: TGTGCCAGTAGTCGGGACAGGGGGTTCGGCGGGAGTAGCACAGATACGCAGTATTTT. Its protein is CASSRDRGFGGSSTDTQYF. The chain joins TRBV19 to TRBJ2-3; TRBD1 matches 11 bases. The CDR3 contains 19 residues. Germline V gene lookup returns CDR1 LNHDA and CDR2 SQIVND (reference sequence). Losses at the gene ends were 5 bases for V and 0 bases for J; bases not matched to a gene: 13.

The chain is built from TRBV30 and TRBJ1-1, with a possible D match to TRBD1 (6 bases). V gave up 2 bases and J gave up 2 bases, with 9 bases separating them. This CDR3 region has 13 residues. The germline V gene has CDR1 GTSNPN and CDR2 SVGIG (reference sequence). The CDR3 protein is CAWSRQANTEAFF. The CDR3 DNA reads as TGTGCCTGGAGTCGACAGGCCAACACTGAAGCTTTCTTT.

This clone was detected only once. This chain joins TRBV9 and TRBJ2-1; 9 nucleotides agree with TRBD2. After removal of 4 bases from V and 5 bases from J, the junction contained 10 bases not matched to a gene. Germline assignment: CDR1 SGDLS and CDR2 YYNGEE. This CDR3 is built from 16 residues. The DNA of the CDR3 is TGTGCCAGCAGCCCCCGGGGGACTAGCTCGCACAATGAGCAGTTCTTC. The encoded protein is CASSPRGTSSHNEQFF. Drawing the rest from reference TRBV9 and TRBJ2-1, the complete variable domain is DSGVTQTPKHLITATGQRVTLRCSPRSGDLSVYWYQQSLDQGLQFLIQYYNGEERAKGNILERFSAQQFPDLHSELNLSSLELGDSALYFCASSPRGTSSHNEQFFGPGTRLTVL.